A single T cell receptor beta chain is shown here with its context. No cognate antigen has been identified for it. No base quality information exists; no much larger clone differs at one position. This sample is part of a study of stem cell transplantation in POMP-related autoinflammatory disease (dated by TCRdb to 2020 to 2022). Regarding the research as a whole: It was hypothesized that MHC class I-dependent CD8+ T-cell differentiation and positive selection are impaired by defective thymoproteasomes, resulting in skewing of the TRB repertoire. Prior to transplant, the patients had skewing toward CD4+ naive T cells, low CD8+ T-cell proportions, and reduced T-cell cytokine secretion. The effect of POMP deficiency on T-cell receptor beta repertoire diversity and CDR3 characteristics was assessed using high-throughput TRB sequencing. Through one year post-transplant, neutrophils and platelets showed 100% donor engraftment on DNA chimerism analysis.

V was cut back by 1 base and J by 4 bases, leaving a gap of 10 bases between them. The CDR3 numbers 14 residues from cysteine through phenylalanine. Left in the record is the CDR3 DNA by itself, 42 bases read in frame from the first base. The germline V gene (reference sequence) supplies CDR1 LNHDA and CDR2 SQIVND. The time point label corresponds to: after hematopoietic stem cell transplant. PRAID featured prominent immunodeficiency alongside autoinflammation. Before TRB sequencing, the T-cell subsets, namely conventional T cells, CD8+ T cells, regulatory T cells, and T follicular helper cells, were sorted. Receptors were amplified or captured by the immunoSEQ multiplex PCR assay. The published analysis was carried out like this. Shannon entropy, which takes clonal size distribution into account, was used to quantify repertoire diversity. The Gini-Simpson index (Simpson_1-D) was used to measure inequality of clonotype distribution. Not all clones reach the TCRdb copy of this immuneACCESS table, which keeps in-frame sequences only. Checked studies attribute under half of the gap to unresolved V genes and leave the rest unexplained. The D gene and trimming were derived from the DNA, and the V and J assignments and clone size from that table. Present in this sample are roughly 70,000 clones, roughly 91% of which were seen just once. 0.66% of the sample comes from the top ten.

The investigation overall reported the following: In PRAID patients, the trend toward lower diversity and increased clonality reached statistical significance only for regulatory T cells. Across all analyzed T-cell subsets, PRAID patients tended toward lower TRB diversity and higher clonality. A restricted number of unique TRB V-J gene pairings was observed in PRAID patients.

The chain uses TRBV19 and TRBJ1-2; TRBD1 is a weak D gene call, 5 bases matching. The specimen comprised CD4+ T cells from PBMCs, sampled after stem cell transplantation. The sequence came from a human patient with POMP-related autoinflammation and immune dysregulation (PRAID). Following a transplant, a fraction of the T cells may be traceable to the graft donor. The CDR3 sequence is CASSIAGALYGYTF. The nucleotides read TGTGCCAGTAGTATAGCTGGGGCCCTCTATGGCTACACCTTC.